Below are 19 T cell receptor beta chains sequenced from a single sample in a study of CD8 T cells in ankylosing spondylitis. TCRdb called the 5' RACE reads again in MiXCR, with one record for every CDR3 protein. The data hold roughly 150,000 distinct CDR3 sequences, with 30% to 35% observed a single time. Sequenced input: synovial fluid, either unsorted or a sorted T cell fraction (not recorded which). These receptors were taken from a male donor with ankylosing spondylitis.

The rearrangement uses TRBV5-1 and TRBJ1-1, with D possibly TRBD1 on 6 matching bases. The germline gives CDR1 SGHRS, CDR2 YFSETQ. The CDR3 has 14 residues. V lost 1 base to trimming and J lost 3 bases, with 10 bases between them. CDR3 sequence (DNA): TGCGCCAGCAGCTTGACAGGGAGGGACACTGAAGCTTTCTTT. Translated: CASSLTGRDTEAFF.

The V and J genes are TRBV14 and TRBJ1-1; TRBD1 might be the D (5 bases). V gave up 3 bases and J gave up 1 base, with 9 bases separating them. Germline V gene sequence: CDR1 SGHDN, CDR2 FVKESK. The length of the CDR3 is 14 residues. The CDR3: CASSHLTANTEAFF. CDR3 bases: TGTGCCAGCAGCCACCTGACAGCGAACACTGAAGCTTTCTTT.

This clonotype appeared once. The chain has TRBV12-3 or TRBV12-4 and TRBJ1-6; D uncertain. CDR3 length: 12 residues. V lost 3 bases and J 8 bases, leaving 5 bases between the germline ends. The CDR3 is CASSFRDSPLHF. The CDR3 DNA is TGTGCCAGCAGTTTTCGGGATTCACCCCTCCACTTT.

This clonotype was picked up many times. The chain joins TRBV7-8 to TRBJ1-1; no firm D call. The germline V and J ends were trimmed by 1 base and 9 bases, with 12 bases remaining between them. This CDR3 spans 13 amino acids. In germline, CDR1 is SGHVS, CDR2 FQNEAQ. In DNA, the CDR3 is TGTGCCAGCAGCTTAGGTTCGGCAGGCAAAGCTTTCTTT. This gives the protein CASSLGSAGKAFF.

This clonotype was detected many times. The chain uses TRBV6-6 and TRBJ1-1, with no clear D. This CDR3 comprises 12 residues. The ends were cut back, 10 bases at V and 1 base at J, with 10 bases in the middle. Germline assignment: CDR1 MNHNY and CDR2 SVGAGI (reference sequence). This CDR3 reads CATGRGNTEAFF. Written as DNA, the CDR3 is TGTGCCACCGGACGGGGGAACACTGAAGCTTTCTTT.

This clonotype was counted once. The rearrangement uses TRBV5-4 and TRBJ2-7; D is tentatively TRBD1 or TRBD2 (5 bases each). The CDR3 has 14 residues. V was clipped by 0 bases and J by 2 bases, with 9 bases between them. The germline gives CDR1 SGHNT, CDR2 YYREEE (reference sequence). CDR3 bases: TGTGCCAGCAGCTTGGAGGGGACGGCCTACGAGCAGTACTTC. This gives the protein CASSLEGTAYEQYF.

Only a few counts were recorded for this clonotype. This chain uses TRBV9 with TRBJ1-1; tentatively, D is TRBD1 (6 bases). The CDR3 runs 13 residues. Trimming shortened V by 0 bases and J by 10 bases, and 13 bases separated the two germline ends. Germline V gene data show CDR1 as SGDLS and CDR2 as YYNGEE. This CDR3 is CASSVEGGRRAFF. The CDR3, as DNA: TGTGCCAGCAGCGTAGAGGGGGGGAGAAGAGCTTTCTTT.

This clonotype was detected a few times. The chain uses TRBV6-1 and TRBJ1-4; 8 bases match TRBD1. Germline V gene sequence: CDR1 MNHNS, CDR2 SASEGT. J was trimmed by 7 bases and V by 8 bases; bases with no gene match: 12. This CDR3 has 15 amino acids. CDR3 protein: CASFSVGTGAEKLFF. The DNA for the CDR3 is TGTGCCAGCTTCAGCGTGGGGACAGGAGCTGAAAAACTGTTTTTT.

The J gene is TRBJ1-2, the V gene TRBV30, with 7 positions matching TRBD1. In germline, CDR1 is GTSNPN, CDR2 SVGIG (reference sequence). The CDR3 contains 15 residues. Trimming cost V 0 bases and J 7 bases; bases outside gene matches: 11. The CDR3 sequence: CAWSVLQGVLRGYTF. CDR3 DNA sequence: TGTGCCTGGAGTGTTCTGCAGGGGGTTCTACGTGGCTACACCTTC.

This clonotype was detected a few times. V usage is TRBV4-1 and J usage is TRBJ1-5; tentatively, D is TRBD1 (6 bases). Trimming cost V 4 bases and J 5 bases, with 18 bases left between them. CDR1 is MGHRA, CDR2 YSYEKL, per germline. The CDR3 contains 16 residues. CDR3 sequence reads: CASSRGGVLRDQPQHF. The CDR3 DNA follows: TGCGCCAGCAGCCGGGGGGGCGTACTTAGGGATCAGCCCCAGCATTTT.

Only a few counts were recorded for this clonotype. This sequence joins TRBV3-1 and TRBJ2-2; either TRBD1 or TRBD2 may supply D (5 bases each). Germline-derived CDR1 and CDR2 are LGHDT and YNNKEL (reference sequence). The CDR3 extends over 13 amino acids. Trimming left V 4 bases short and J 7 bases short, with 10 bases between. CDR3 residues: CASSPRGRGELFF. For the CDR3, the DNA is TGTGCCAGCAGCCCGAGGGGTCGCGGGGAGCTGTTTTTT.

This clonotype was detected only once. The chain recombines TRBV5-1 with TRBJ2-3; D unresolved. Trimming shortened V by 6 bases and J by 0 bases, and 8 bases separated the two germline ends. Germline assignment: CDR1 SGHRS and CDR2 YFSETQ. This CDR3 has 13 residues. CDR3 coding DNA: TGCGCCAGCACCCCAGACAGCACAGATACGCAGTATTTT. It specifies CASTPDSTDTQYF.

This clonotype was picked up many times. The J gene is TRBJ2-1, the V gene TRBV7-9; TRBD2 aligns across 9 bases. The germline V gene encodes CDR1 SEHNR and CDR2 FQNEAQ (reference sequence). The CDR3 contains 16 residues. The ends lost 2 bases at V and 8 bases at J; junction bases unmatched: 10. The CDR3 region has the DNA TGTGCCAGCAGCTTACGGGGCGGGGGGGCCTCGGATGAGCAGTTCTTC. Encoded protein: CASSLRGGGASDEQFF.

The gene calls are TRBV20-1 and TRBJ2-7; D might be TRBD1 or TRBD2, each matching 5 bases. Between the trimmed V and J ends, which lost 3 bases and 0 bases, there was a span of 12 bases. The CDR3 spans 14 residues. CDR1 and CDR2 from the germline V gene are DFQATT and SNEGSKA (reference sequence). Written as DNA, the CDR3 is TGCAGTGCTAGTATACGGGGACCCTCCTACGAGCAGTACTTC. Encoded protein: CSASIRGPSYEQYF.

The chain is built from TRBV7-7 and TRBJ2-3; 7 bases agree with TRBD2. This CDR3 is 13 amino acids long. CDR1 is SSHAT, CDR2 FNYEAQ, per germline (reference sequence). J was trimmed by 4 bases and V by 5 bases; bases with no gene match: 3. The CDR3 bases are TGTGCCAGCAGCCTCCGGGGGGCAGATACGCAGTATTTT. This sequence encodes CASSLRGADTQYF.

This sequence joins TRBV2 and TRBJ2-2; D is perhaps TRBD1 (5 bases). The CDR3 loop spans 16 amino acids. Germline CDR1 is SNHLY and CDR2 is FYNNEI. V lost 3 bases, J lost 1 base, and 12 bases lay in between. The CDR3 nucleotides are TGTGCCAGCAGTGACGTGGGCGGACAGAACACCGGGGAGCTGTTTTTT. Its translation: CASSDVGGQNTGELFF. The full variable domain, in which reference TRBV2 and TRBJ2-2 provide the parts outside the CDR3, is EPEVTQTPSHQVTQMGQEVILRCVPISNHLYFYWYRQILGQKVEFLVSFYNNEISEKSEIFDDQFSVERPDGSNFTLKIRSTKLEDSAMYFCASSDVGGQNTGELFFGEGSRLTVL.

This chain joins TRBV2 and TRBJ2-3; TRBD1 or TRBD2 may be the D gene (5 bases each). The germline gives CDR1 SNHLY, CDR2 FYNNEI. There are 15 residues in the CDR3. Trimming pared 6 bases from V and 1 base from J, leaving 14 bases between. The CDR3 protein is CASRGLGPRTDTQYF. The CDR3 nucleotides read TGTGCCAGCAGAGGACTGGGACCCCGCACAGATACGCAGTATTTT.

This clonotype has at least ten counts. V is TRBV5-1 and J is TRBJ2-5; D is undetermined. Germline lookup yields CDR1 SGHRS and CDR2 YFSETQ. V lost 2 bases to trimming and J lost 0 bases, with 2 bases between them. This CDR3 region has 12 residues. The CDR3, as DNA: TGCGCCAGCAGCTTCGACCAAGAGACCCAGTACTTC. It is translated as CASSFDQETQYF.

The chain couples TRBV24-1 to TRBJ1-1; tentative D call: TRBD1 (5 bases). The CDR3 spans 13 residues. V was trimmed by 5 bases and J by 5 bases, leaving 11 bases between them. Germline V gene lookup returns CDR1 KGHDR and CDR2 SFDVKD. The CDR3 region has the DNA TGTGCCACCAGTGGTCAGGGAGGGACTGAAGCTTTCTTT. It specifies CATSGQGGTEAFF.